This T cell receptor beta chain was sequenced during a study of shared clonotypes between healthy human individuals. Healthy and HIV-negative, the adult donors had no recent acute infections or vaccinations. Method: immunoSEQ multiplex PCR; TCRdb's copy keeps in-frame clones and lacks some. The sample holds 450,000 to 550,000 clones, more than 65% seen once. Germline CDR1 and CDR2: MNHNS and SASEGT. V gave up 6 bases and J gave up 3 bases; unmatched junction bases: 5. The CDR3 has 14 residues. The chain has TRBV6-1 and TRBJ2-7; 10 bases fit TRBD2. The receptor was isolated from a woman aged 40 to 49 in good health. Some clones in this sample may be carry-over from other donors' samples. Sample: PBMCs. The CDR3 loop is CASRLASGSYEQYF. CDR3 sequence (DNA): TGTGCCAGCAGACTGGCTAGCGGGAGCTACGAGCAGTACTTC.